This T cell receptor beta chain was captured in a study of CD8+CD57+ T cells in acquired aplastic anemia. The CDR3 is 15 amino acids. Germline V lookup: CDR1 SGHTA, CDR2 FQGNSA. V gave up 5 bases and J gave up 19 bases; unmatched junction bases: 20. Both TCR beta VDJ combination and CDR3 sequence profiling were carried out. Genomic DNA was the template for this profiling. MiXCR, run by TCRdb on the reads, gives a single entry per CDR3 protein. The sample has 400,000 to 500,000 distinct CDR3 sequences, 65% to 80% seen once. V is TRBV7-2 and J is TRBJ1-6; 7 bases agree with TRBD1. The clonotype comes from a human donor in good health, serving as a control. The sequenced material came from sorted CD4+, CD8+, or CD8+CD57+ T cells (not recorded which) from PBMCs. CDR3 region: CASSPGQAYRYAVHF. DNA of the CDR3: TGTGCCAGCAGCCCCGGACAGGCATACAGATACGCAGTACACTTT.